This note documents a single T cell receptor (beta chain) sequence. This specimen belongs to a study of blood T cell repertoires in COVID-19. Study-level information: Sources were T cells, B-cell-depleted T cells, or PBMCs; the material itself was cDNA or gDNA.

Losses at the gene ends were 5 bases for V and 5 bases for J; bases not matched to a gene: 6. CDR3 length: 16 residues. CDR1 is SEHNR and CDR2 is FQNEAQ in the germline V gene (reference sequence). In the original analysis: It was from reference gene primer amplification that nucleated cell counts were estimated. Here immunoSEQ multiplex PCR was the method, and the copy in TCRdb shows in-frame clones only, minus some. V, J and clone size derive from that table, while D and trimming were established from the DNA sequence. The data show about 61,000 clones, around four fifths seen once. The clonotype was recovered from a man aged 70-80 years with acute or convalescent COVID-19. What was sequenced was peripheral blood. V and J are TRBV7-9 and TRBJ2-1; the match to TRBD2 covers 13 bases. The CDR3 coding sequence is TGTGCCAGCAGCCCCCGGACTAGCGGGGGACACAATGAGCAGTTCTTC. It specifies CASSPRTSGGHNEQFF.